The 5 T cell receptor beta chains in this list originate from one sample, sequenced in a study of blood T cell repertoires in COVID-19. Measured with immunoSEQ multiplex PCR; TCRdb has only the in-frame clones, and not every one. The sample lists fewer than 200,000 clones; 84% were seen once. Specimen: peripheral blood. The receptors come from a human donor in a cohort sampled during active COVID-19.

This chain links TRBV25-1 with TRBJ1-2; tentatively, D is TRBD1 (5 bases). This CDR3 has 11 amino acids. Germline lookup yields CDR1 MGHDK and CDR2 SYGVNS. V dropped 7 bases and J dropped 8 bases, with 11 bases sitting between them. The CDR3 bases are TGTGCCAGCATGCAGGGTGGAGGCTACACCTTC. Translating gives CASMQGGGYTF.

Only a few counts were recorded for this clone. The CDR3 DNA follows: TGCAGCGTTGAACTCAGCTATGGCTACACCTTC. The encoded protein is CSVELSYGYTF. The rearrangement uses TRBV29-1 and TRBJ1-2; D not certain. Trimming stripped 2 bases from V and 4 bases from J, with 5 bases between. The germline CDR1 and CDR2 sequences are SQVTM and ANQGSEA. CDR3 length equals 11 residues.

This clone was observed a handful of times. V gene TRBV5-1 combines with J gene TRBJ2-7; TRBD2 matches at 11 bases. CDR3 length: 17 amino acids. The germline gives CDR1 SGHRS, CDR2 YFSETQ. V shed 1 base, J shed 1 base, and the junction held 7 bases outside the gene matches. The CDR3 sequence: CASSLPGLADASYEQYF. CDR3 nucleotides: TGCGCCAGCAGCTTGCCGGGACTAGCGGACGCGTCCTACGAGCAGTACTTC.

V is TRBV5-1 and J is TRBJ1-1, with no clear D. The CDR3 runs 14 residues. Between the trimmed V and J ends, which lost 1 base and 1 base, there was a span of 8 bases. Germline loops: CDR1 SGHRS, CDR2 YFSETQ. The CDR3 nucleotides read TGCGCCAGCAGCTTGTCACAAGAGAACACTGAAGCTTTCTTT. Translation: CASSLSQENTEAFF.

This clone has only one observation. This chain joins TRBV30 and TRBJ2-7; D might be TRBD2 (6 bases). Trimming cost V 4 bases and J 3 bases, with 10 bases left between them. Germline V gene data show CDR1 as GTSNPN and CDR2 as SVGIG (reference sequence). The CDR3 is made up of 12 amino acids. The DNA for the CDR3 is TGTGCCTGGACAAGGGACTTCTACGAGCAGTACTTC. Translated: CAWTRDFYEQYF.